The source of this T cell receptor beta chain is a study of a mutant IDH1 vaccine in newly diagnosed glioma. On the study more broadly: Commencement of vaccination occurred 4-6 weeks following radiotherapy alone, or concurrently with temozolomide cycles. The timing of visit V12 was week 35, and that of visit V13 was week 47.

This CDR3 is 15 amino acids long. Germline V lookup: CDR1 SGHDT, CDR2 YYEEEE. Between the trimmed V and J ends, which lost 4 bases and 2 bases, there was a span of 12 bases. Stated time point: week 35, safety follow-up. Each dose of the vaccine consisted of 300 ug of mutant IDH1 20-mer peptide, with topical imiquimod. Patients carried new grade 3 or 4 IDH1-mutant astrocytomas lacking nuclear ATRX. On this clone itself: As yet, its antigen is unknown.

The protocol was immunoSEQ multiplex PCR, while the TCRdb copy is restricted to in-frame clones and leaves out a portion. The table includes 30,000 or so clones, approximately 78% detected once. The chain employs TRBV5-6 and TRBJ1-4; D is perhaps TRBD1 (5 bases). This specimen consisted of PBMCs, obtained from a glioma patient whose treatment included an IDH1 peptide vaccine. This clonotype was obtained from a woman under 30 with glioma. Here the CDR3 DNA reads TGTGCCAGCAGCAGAAGACAGAGGACTAATGAAAAACTGTTTTTT. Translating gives CASSRRQRTNEKLFF.